Listed here are 20 T cell receptor beta chains from one sample, sequenced in a study of cytomegalovirus exposure and HLA in healthy donors. Both 60 Vbeta primers and 13 Jbeta primers went into the PCR. Method: immunoSEQ multiplex PCR; TCRdb's copy keeps in-frame clones and lacks some. The sample shows under 250,000 clones, approximately 79% of them seen only once. Specimen: PBMCs. Every receptor here comes from a man in his fifties in good health and CMV-seronegative.

This chain joins TRBV9 and TRBJ2-5, with D possibly TRBD2 on 5 matching bases. Per the germline V gene, CDR1 is SGDLS and CDR2 is YYNGEE. V was trimmed by 3 bases and J by 5 bases, leaving 14 bases between them. This CDR3 spans 14 amino acids. The CDR3 sequence: CASSAQPLAETQYF. DNA of the CDR3: TGTGCCAGCAGCGCTCAGCCCCTAGCTGAGACCCAGTACTTC.

The chain joins TRBV14 to TRBJ2-5, with D possibly matching TRBD2 (6 bases). The germline V gene encodes CDR1 SGHDN and CDR2 FVKESK. The V end was cut by 0 bases, the J end by 1 base, with 15 bases between. This CDR3 is built from 17 residues. Here the CDR3 reads CASSQDRYRDFQETQYF. Written as DNA, the CDR3 is TGTGCCAGCAGCCAAGATAGGTATCGGGACTTCCAAGAGACCCAGTACTTC.

As to this clone: Additional DNA sequences in this sample encode the identical CDR3. The gene calls are TRBV28 and TRBJ1-2; 10 bases match TRBD1. There are 14 residues in the CDR3. Germline V lookup: CDR1 MDHEN, CDR2 SYDVKM. With V trimmed by 3 bases and J by 2 bases, 0 bases remained unmatched. The CDR3 region is CASSLGQGNYGYTF. CDR3 sequence (DNA): TGTGCCAGCAGTTTGGGACAGGGGAACTATGGCTACACCTTC.

This clone was seen only a few times. The V gene is TRBV6-1, the J gene TRBJ2-2; 9 bases align to TRBD1. Trimming took 6 bases from V and 6 from J; bases not matched to a gene: 8. The CDR3 is 15 amino acids. The germline V gene encodes CDR1 MNHNS and CDR2 SASEGT. The CDR3: CASSAPGQGAGELFF. The CDR3 DNA is TGTGCCAGCAGCGCCCCGGGACAGGGAGCCGGGGAGCTGTTTTTT.

The chain is built from TRBV28 and TRBJ2-1; TRBD2 matches 8 bases. The CDR3 runs to 16 residues. V shed 3 bases and J 3 bases; nucleotides not matched to a gene: 7. Germline assignment: CDR1 MDHEN and CDR2 SYDVKM. CDR3 nucleotides: TGTGCCAGCAGTTTGGCCAGCCTAGCGGGCTACAATGAGCAGTTCTTC. Protein product: CASSLASLAGYNEQFF.

The V call is TRBV4-1, the J call TRBJ2-2, with D possibly matching TRBD2 (6 bases). V gave up 1 base and J gave up 4 bases, with 19 bases separating them. This CDR3 is 18 amino acids long. The germline V gene encodes CDR1 MGHRA and CDR2 YSYEKL. The CDR3 sequence: CASSQALGGRGPTGELFF. The CDR3 DNA reads as TGCGCCAGCAGCCAAGCGCTAGGCGGGCGGGGTCCCACCGGGGAGCTGTTTTTT.

The sample holds a few counts of this clone. The gene calls are TRBV6-1 and TRBJ1-5, with a possible D match to TRBD1 (5 bases). CDR1 and CDR2 (germline): MNHNS, SASEGT. V was clipped by 0 bases and J by 11 bases, with 8 bases between them. CDR3 size: 12 residues. The CDR3 protein is CASSEALGAQHF. CDR3 nucleotides: TGTGCCAGCAGTGAAGCGTTAGGGGCCCAGCATTTT.

The V call is TRBV27, the J call TRBJ1-4; D might be TRBD1 (6 bases). CDR3 length: 13 amino acids. Germline CDR1 MNHEY, CDR2 SMNVEV (reference sequence). Trimming stripped 9 bases from V and 9 bases from J, with 17 bases between. The CDR3 bases are TGTGCCAGAGGGGGAAGATGGAATCAAAAACTGTTTTTT. It encodes CARGGRWNQKLFF.

There are a few counts of this clone. This chain links TRBV4-1 with TRBJ2-7; TRBD2 matches 14 bases. Germline CDR1 and CDR2: MGHRA and YSYEKL. Trimming took 1 base from V and 2 from J; bases not matched to a gene: 1. The CDR3 consists of 16 residues. The CDR3 DNA is TGCGCCAGCAGCCAAGGACTAGCGGGAGGGACCTACGAGCAGTACTTC. Translating it yields CASSQGLAGGTYEQYF.

This clone was counted only a few times. The chain has TRBV6-6 and TRBJ2-7; possible D gene TRBD2, 6 bases. The CDR3 loop spans 15 amino acids. With 0 bases removed from V and 9 bases from J, the gap between germline ends came to 18 bases. CDR1 and CDR2 (germline): MNHNY, SVGAGI (reference sequence). The CDR3 DNA reads as TGTGCCAGCAGTTACTCGGTCCGCGGGGAGGAAAGGCAGTACTTC. Its protein product is CASSYSVRGEERQYF.

V gene TRBV5-6 combines with J gene TRBJ1-2; 8 bases fit TRBD1. Germline V lookup: CDR1 SGHDT, CDR2 YYEEEE. The CDR3 extends over 15 amino acids. V lost 4 bases and J lost 4; bases outside the gene matches: 9. The CDR3 DNA reads TGTGCCAGCAGCGATACCGGGACAGGACCCTATGGCTACACCTTC. The encoded protein is CASSDTGTGPYGYTF.

The V call is TRBV18, the J call TRBJ2-3, with TRBD2 matching over 12 bases. The V and J ends lost 4 bases and 3 bases, in that order; junction bases with no gene match: 11. Looked up from germline, CDR1 is KGHSH and CDR2 is LQKENI. This CDR3 has 18 residues. CDR3 nucleotides: TGTGCCAGCTCACGACTCCCGACGACTAGCGGGAGAACAGATACGCAGTATTTT. Translated, it gives CASSRLPTTSGRTDTQYF.

This chain connects TRBV19 to TRBJ1-5; 7 bases are shared with TRBD1. The germline V gene encodes CDR1 LNHDA and CDR2 SQIVND (reference sequence). The trim removed 3 bases at V and 4 bases at J, leaving 3 bases unmatched. The CDR3 totals 14 residues. CDR3 nucleotides: TGTGCCAGTAGTATCGAGGGGGCTAATCAGCCCCAGCATTTT. Its translation is CASSIEGANQPQHF.

The chain is built from TRBV18 and TRBJ1-1; D not resolved. With 2 bases removed from V and 1 base from J, the gap between germline ends came to 8 bases. Germline CDR1 reads KGHSH; CDR2 reads LQKENI. The CDR3 spans 14 residues. The CDR3: CASSPSGRNTEAFF. CDR3 nucleotide sequence: TGTGCCAGCTCACCATCGGGGAGGAACACTGAAGCTTTCTTT.

This clone was picked up a small number of times. The rearrangement joins TRBV4-1 to TRBJ1-1, with D uncertain. The CDR3 spans 14 residues. Germline CDR1 and CDR2: MGHRA and YSYEKL. Between the trimmed V and J ends, which lost 5 bases and 3 bases, there was a span of 13 bases. Here the CDR3 reads CASSAPGRDTEAFF. The CDR3 DNA is TGCGCCAGCAGCGCGCCAGGTCGTGACACTGAAGCTTTCTTT.

The chain links TRBV7-7 to TRBJ2-7; TRBD1 is a possible D gene (5 bases). V lost 1 base and J lost 5, with 9 bases in between. The germline CDR1 and CDR2 sequences are SSHAT and FNYEAQ (reference sequence). The CDR3 covers 13 residues. The CDR3 DNA reads as TGTGCCAGCAGCTTAGACAGGTTCAACGAGCAGTACTTC. Amino acid sequence: CASSLDRFNEQYF.

V usage is TRBV30 and J usage is TRBJ2-2; tentative D call: TRBD2 (6 bases). With 4 bases removed from V and 5 bases from J, the gap between germline ends came to 20 bases. The CDR3 has 16 amino acids. From germline, CDR1 is GTSNPN and CDR2 SVGIG (reference sequence). The CDR3 protein is CAWTVHGPGETGELFF. The CDR3 nucleotides are TGTGCCTGGACCGTACATGGGCCGGGAGAGACCGGGGAGCTGTTTTTT.

The chain is built from TRBV15 and TRBJ1-1; 7 bases align to TRBD1. CDR3 length: 15 residues. V was pared by 0 bases and J by 5 bases, with 6 bases of the junction left unmatched. Germline V gene sequence: CDR1 LNHNV, CDR2 YYDKDF (reference sequence). The DNA of the CDR3 is TGTGCCACCAGCAGAGATGAAGGGGGCAAAACTGAAGCTTTCTTT. This sequence encodes CATSRDEGGKTEAFF.

This clone was observed a single time. The V and J genes are TRBV5-4 and TRBJ1-1; 7 bases are shared with TRBD1. Unmatched junction bases numbered 7, after V lost 4 bases and J lost 1 base. The CDR3 runs 15 residues. The germline V gene encodes CDR1 SGHNT and CDR2 YYREEE (reference sequence). The CDR3 DNA follows: TGTGCCAGCAGCAACAGGGGTAACGCGAACACTGAAGCTTTCTTT. It is translated as CASSNRGNANTEAFF.

The DNA for the CDR3 is TGTGCCACCAGCCAAGGACAGTCCAACTATGGCTACACCTTC. It specifies CATSQGQSNYGYTF. This sequence joins TRBV15 and TRBJ1-2, with a tentative D call TRBD1 (6 bases). Germline loops: CDR1 LNHNV, CDR2 YYDKDF (reference sequence). There are 14 residues in the CDR3. The V gene lost 5 bases and the J gene lost 2 bases, with 12 bases spanning the gap.